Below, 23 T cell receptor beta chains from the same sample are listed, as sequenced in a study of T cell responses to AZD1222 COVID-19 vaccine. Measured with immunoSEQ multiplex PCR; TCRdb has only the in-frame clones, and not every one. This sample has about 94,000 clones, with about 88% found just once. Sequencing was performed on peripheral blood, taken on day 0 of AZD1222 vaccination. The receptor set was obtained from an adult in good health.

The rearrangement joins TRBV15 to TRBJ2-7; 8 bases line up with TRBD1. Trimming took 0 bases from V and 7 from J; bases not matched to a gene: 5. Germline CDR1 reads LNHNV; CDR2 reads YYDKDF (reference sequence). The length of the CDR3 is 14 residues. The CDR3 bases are TGTGCCACCAGCAGAGACAGGGGGCGCGGGGAGCAGTACTTC. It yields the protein CATSRDRGRGEQYF. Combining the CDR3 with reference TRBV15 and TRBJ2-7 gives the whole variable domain DAMVIQNPRYQVTQFGKPVTLSCSQTLNHNVMYWYQQKSSQAPKLLFHYYDKDFNNEADTPDNFQSRRPNTSFCFLDIRSPGLGDTAMYLCATSRDRGRGEQYFGPGTRLTVT.

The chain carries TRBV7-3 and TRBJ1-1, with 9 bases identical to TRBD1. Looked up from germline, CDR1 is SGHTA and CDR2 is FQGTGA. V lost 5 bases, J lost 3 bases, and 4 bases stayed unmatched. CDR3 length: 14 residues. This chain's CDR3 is CASSRTGEDTEAFF. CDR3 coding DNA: TGTGCCAGCAGCCGGACAGGGGAGGACACTGAAGCTTTCTTT. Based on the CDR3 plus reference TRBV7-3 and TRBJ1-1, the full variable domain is GAGVSQTPSNKVTEKGKYVELRCDPISGHTALYWYRQSLGQGPEFLIYFQGTGAADDSGLPNDRFFAVRPEGSVSTLKIQRTERGDSAVYLCASSRTGEDTEAFFGQGTRLTVV.

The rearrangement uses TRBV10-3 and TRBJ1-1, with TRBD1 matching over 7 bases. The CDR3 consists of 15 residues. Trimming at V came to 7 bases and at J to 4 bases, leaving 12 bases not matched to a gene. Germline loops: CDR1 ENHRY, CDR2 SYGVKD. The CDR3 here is CAITGTEGTGTEAFF. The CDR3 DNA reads TGTGCCATCACCGGGACAGAGGGGACGGGCACTGAAGCTTTCTTT.

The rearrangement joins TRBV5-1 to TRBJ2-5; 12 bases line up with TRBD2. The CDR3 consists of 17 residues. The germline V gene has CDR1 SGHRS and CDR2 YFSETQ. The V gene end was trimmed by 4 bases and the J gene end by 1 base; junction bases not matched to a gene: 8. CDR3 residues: CASSPLTSGGSQETQYF. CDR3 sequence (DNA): TGCGCCAGCAGCCCGTTGACTAGCGGGGGCTCCCAAGAGACCCAGTACTTC. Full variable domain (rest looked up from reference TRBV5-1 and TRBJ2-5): KAGVTQTPRYLIKTRGQQVTLSCSPISGHRSVSWYQQTPGQGLQFLFEYFSETQRNKGNFPGRFSGRQFSNSRSEMNVSTLELGDSALYLCASSPLTSGGSQETQYFGPGTRLLVL.

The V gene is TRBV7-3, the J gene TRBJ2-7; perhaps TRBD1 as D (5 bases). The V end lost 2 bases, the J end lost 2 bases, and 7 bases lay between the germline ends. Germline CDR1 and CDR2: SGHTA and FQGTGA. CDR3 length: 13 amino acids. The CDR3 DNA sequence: TGTGCCAGCAGCTTACAGGGCACCTACGAGCAGTACTTC. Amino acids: CASSLQGTYEQYF.

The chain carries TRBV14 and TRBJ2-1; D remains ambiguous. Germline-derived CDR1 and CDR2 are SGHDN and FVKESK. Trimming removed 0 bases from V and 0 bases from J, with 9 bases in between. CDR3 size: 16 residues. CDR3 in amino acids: CASSQEVRSSYNEQFF. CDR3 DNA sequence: TGTGCCAGCAGCCAAGAAGTCAGGAGCTCCTACAATGAGCAGTTCTTC.

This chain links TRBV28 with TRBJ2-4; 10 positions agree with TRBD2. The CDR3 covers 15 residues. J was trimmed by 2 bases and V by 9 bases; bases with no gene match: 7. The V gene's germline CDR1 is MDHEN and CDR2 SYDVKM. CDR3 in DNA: TGTGCCAGTAGTAGCGGGGGGCCTTCCAAAAACATTCAGTACTTC. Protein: CASSSGGPSKNIQYF.

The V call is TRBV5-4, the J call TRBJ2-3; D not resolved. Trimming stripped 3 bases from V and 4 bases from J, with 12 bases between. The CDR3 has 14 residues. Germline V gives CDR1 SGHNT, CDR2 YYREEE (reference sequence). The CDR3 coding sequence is TGTGCCAGCAGCTGGAAAACCTGGGCAGATACGCAGTATTTT. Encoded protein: CASSWKTWADTQYF.

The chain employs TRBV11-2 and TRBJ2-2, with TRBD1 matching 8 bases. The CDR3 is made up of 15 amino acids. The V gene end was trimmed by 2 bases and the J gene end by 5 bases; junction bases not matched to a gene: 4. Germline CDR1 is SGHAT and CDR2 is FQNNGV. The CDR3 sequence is CASSLQGAGTGELFF. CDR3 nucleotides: TGTGCCAGCAGCTTACAGGGGGCAGGAACCGGGGAGCTGTTTTTT.

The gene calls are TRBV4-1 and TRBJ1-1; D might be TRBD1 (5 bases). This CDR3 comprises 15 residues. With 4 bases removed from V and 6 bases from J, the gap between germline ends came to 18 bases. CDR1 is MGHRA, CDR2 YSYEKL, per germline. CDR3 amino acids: CASSLTGHPGPEAFF. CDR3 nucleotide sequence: TGCGCCAGCAGCCTCACGGGTCATCCAGGGCCTGAAGCTTTCTTT.

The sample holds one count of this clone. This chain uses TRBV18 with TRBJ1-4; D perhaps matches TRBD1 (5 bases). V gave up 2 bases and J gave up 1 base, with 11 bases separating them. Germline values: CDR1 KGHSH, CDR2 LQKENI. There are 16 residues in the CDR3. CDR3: CASSPSGDRTNEKLFF. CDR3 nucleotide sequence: TGTGCCAGCTCACCATCCGGCGACAGAACTAATGAAAAACTGTTTTTT.

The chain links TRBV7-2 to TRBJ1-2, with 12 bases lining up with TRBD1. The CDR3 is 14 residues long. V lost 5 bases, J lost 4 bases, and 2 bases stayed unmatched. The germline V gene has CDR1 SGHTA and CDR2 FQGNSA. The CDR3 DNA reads TGTGCCAGCAGCGGGACAGGGGGCAGCTATGGCTACACCTTC. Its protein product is CASSGTGGSYGYTF.

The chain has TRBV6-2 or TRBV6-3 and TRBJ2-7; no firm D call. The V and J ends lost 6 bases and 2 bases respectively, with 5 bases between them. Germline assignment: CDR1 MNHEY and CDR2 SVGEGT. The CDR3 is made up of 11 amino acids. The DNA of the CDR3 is TGTGCCAGCAGCGACACCTACGAGCAGTACTTC. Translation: CASSDTYEQYF.

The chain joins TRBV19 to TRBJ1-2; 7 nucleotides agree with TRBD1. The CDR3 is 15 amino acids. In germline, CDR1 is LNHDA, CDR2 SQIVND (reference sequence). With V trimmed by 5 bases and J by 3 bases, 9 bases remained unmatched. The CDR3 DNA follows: TGTGCCAGTAGTCCCCAGACAGGGTTGGACTATGGCTACACCTTC. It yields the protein CASSPQTGLDYGYTF.

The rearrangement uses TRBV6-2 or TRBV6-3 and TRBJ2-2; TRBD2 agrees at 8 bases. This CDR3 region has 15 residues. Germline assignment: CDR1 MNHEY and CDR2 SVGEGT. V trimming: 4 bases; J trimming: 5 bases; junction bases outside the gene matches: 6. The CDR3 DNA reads TGTGCCAGCAGTTTCTTAGAGCGGGGGACCGGGGAGCTGTTTTTT. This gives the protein CASSFLERGTGELFF.

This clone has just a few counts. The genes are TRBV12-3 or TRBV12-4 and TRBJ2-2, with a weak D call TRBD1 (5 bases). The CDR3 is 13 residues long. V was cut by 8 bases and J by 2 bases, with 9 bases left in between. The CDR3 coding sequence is TGTGCCAGCGGCGACAGTAACACCGGGGAGCTGTTTTTT. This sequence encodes CASGDSNTGELFF.

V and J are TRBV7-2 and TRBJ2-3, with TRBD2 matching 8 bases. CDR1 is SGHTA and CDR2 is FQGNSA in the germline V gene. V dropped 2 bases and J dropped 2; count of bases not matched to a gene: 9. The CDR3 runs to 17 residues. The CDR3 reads CASSLWFSGAPTDTQYF. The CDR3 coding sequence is TGTGCCAGCAGCTTATGGTTTAGCGGGGCTCCCACAGATACGCAGTATTTT.

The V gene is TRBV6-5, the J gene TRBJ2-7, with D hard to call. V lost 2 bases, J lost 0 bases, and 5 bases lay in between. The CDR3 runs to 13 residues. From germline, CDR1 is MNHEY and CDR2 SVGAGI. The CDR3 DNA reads TGTGCCAGCAGTTACGGGGACTCCTACGAGCAGTACTTC. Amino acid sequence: CASSYGDSYEQYF.

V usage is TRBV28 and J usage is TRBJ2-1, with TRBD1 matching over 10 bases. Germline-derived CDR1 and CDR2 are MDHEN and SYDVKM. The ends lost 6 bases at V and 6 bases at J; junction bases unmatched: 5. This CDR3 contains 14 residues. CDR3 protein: CASSDRGPFNEQFF. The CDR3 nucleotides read TGTGCCAGCAGCGACAGGGGGCCTTTCAATGAGCAGTTCTTC.

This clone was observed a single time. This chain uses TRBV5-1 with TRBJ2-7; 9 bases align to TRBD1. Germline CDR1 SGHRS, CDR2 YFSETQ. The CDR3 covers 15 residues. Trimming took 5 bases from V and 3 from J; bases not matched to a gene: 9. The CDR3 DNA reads TGCGCCAGCAGTGCCGGGACAGGGATTGGCTACGAGCAGTACTTC. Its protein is CASSAGTGIGYEQYF.

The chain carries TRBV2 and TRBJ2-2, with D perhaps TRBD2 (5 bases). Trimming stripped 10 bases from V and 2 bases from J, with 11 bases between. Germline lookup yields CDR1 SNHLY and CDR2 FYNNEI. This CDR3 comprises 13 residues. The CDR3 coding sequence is TGTGCCACTAGCCTACTCAACACCGGGGAGCTGTTTTTT. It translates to CATSLLNTGELFF.

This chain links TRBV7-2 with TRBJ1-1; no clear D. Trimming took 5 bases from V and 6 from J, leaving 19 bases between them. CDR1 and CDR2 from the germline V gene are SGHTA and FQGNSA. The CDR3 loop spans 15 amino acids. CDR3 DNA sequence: TGTGCCAGCAGCCCTCCTGTGGGGAGGAGATCTGAAGCTTTCTTT. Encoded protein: CASSPPVGRRSEAFF.

The CDR3 DNA is TGTGCCAGCTCCCGGGTGTACGAGCAGTACTTC. This sequence encodes CASSRVYEQYF. The chain uses TRBV2 and TRBJ2-7; D uncertain. The V end was cut by 8 bases, the J end by 4 bases, with 9 bases between. The CDR3 extends over 11 amino acids. Germline V CDR1 and CDR2: SNHLY, FYNNEI.